One TCR beta chain is described in this entry. No cognate antigen has been identified for it. Base qualities are not at hand, and no much larger clone is one base apart. These data come from a study of identical twins (dated by TCRdb to the mid-2010s). Context from the whole study: TCR alpha and beta repertoires from monozygotic twins, unrelated adults of various ages and cord blood were deep-sequenced to test whether fetal clonotypes persist. Replicate twin experiments were performed at different times using different library preparation protocols to rule out contamination.

The CDR3 runs 13 amino acids, cysteine and phenylalanine included. Left in the record is the CDR3 DNA by itself, 39 bases read in frame from the first base. V was cut back by 3 bases and J by 6 bases, leaving a gap of 11 bases between them. Sequences SGDLS (CDR1) and YYNGEE (CDR2) are obtained from the germline V gene. Every donor in the study was a healthy Caucasian. The twin cohort comprised three pairs of female monozygotic twins, all aged roughly 18 to 30 years. Using Miltenyi CD45RO+ enrichment and human naive T-cell isolation kits, memory (CD45RO+) and naive T cells were isolated from PBMC. Receptor libraries were prepared by 5' RACE. This sample was sequenced with an Illumina HiSeq 2000. A universal primer binding site was introduced by template switching, and a unique molecular identifier was present in the final cDNA, enabling accurate counting of TCR cDNA molecules. Specific primers in the conserved constant-segment region were used to synthesize first-strand cDNA for TCR alpha and beta chains. To control for contamination, each cDNA library was double barcoded with a SMART-Mk sample barcode plus Illumina barcodes. Two successive PCR steps introduced TruSeq adapter sequences along with Illumina sample barcodes. The TCR alpha and beta cDNA libraries were sequenced on the Illumina HiSeq platform using custom primers. The paper's data handling went like this. MiGEC processed the raw reads to extract unique molecular identifiers, while MiXCR was used to determine the CDR3 positions. For each individual, recombination models were inferred using an EM algorithm with the repgenHMM and IGoR tools. The tcR package in R was used for shared clonotype analysis, with sharing normalized by the product of cloneset sizes. To study raw recombination without the effects of thymic and clonal selection, out-of-frame nonproductive sequences were analyzed. In-frame beta chains were kept once TCRdb had trimmed the public reads at Q25 with fastp and called clones with MiXCR. Every entry covers one CDR3 protein and lists the most common genes and DNA from its rows. The V and J calls and clone size come from TCRdb's table, not from the authors' own analysis. For this sample the table gives hundreds of thousands of distinct CDR3 sequences, of which around 8% were detected only once. The top ten hold approximately 2% of the sample.

Results and caveats for the whole study, not just this receptor: Conclusions relied on cross-sectional statistical analysis, since the same donors could not be followed over many years. Recombination models systematically underestimated out-of-frame TCR alpha sharing in monozygotic twins but agreed with sharing between unrelated individuals. Fewer insertions were carried by abundant cord blood beta clonotypes, a similar but weaker trend appeared in young adult naive repertoires, and no such trend appeared in memory repertoires. In beta out-of-frame sequences, excess twin sharing was weaker, because having fewer shared sequences lowered the signal-to-noise ratio. Out-of-frame TCR alpha sequences shared between twins showed an excess of low generation-probability sequences compared with coincidental sharing between unrelated individuals. Zero-insertion analyses could be partly confounded by invariant T cells such as MAIT and iNKT, though diverse VJ usage argued against such confounding for most clonotypes.

This sample was shared with a second study, whose subject was yellow fever vaccine responses in identical twins. From that second study: According to the authors, the vaccine-induced T cell response in identical twins seemed to be partly convergent and partly specific to each individual. The study precisely tracked vaccine-responding T cell clones in identical twins.

Sequencing was done on a sample of memory (CD45RO+) T cells sorted from blood. In light of the paper, this sample's cell subset or site label describes: CD45RO+ enriched T cells. The chain is assembled from TRBV9 and TRBJ2-3; a tentative D match to TRBD2 spans 5 bases. This TCR derives from a woman in her late teens or twenties in good health. CDR3 loop: CASSGGILDTQYF. The DNA sequence follows: TGTGCCAGCAGCGGAGGGATTTTGGATACGCAGTATTTT.